Each of the 20 T cell receptor beta chains below was sequenced from the same sample in a study of T-cell reconstitution after alpha-beta-depleted transplantation in children. Preparation of the TCRbeta library used unique molecular identifiers. TCRdb fed the PCR reads into MiXCR, producing one record per CDR3 protein. The sample lists around 490,000 distinct CDR3 sequences, over 9.5% occurring once. This specimen consisted of PBMCs, mostly from graft donor cells, obtained 180 days after TCRalphabeta/CD19-depleted stem cell transplant. Receptors were obtained from a female patient aged 2 to 10 who had a stem cell transplant for aplastic anemia, so the T cells may come from the graft donor.

This clonotype has a handful of counts. V usage is TRBV27 and J usage is TRBJ2-4; D might be TRBD1 or TRBD2, each matching 6 bases. From germline, CDR1 is MNHEY and CDR2 SMNVEV (reference sequence). V was pared by 3 bases and J by 5 bases, with 26 bases between. This CDR3 is 19 amino acids long. The CDR3 nucleotides read TGTGCCAGCAGTTTGAGCCAGTTCGGCCGGGGGCGGGGACAAAACATTCAGTACTTC. Amino acid sequence: CASSLSQFGRGRGQNIQYF.

This chain uses TRBV15 with TRBJ1-2; D unclear. Germline V gene data show CDR1 as LNHNV and CDR2 as YYDKDF (reference sequence). CDR3 length: 15 amino acids. V dropped 1 base and J dropped 4 bases, with 13 bases sitting between them. CDR3 nucleotide sequence: TGTGCCACCAGCAGAGGTGACCGCGTAGTCTATGGCTACACCTTC. It translates to CATSRGDRVVYGYTF.

The chain carries TRBV15 and TRBJ2-1; 7 bases align to TRBD2. The V gene end was trimmed by 2 bases and the J gene end by 4 bases; junction bases not matched to a gene: 11. The germline V gene has CDR1 LNHNV and CDR2 YYDKDF (reference sequence). CDR3 length: 17 amino acids. The CDR3 sequence: CATSRPEHGGGYNEQFF. CDR3 sequence (DNA): TGTGCCACCAGCAGACCCGAGCACGGGGGAGGGTACAATGAGCAGTTCTTC. Full variable domain (missing parts from reference TRBV15 and TRBJ2-1): DAMVIQNPRYQVTQFGKPVTLSCSQTLNHNVMYWYQQKSSQAPKLLFHYYDKDFNNEADTPDNFQSRRPNTSFCFLDIRSPGLGDTAMYLCATSRPEHGGGYNEQFFGPGTRLTVL.

A few counts support this clonotype. The gene calls are TRBV6-2 or TRBV6-3 and TRBJ2-2; maybe TRBD1 (6 bases). The CDR3 has 15 amino acids. Germline CDR1 MNHEY, CDR2 SVGEGT. V lost 3 bases, J lost 4 bases, and 12 bases lay in between. The CDR3 reads CASSYQGLATGELFF. CDR3 sequence (DNA): TGTGCCAGCAGTTATCAGGGGCTGGCCACCGGGGAGCTGTTTTTT.

This clonotype was found many times. V gene TRBV6-5 combines with J gene TRBJ2-1, with TRBD1 matching 11 bases. V lost 3 bases and J lost 8; bases outside the gene matches: 9. CDR3 size: 16 residues. Germline CDR1 MNHEY, CDR2 SVGAGI. The CDR3 nucleotides are TGTGCCAGCAGTTATCGCCCGGACAGGGGGCGCGATGAGCAGTTCTTC. Its protein product is CASSYRPDRGRDEQFF.

This clonotype was found a few times. The CDR3: CASSSTGFRTDTQYF. The CDR3 nucleotides read TGCGCCAGCAGCTCAACCGGGTTTCGCACAGATACGCAGTATTTT. The V call is TRBV5-1, the J call TRBJ2-3, with no clear D. Between the trimmed V and J ends, which lost 3 bases and 1 base, there was a span of 12 bases. Germline loops: CDR1 SGHRS, CDR2 YFSETQ. The CDR3 contains 15 residues.

This clonotype was found many times. The chain is built from TRBV5-1 and TRBJ1-4; possibly TRBD1 for D (5 bases). The CDR3 runs 16 residues. Germline V gene lookup returns CDR1 SGHRS and CDR2 YFSETQ. The ends were cut back, 3 bases at V and 7 bases at J, with 19 bases in the middle. The CDR3 nucleotides read TGCGCCAGCAGCTCGCAGACCGGGGGTAGTGGTGAAAAACTGTTTTTT. Its translation: CASSSQTGGSGEKLFF.

In its sample, this clonotype was seen a few times. V usage is TRBV4-2 and J usage is TRBJ1-5; no clear D gene. Trimming shortened V by 0 bases and J by 5 bases, and 11 bases separated the two germline ends. Looked up from germline, CDR1 is LGHNA and CDR2 is YNFKEQ. CDR3 length: 15 amino acids. The CDR3: CASSQDLTAHQPQHF. In DNA, the CDR3 is TGTGCCAGCAGCCAAGATCTGACCGCTCATCAGCCCCAGCATTTT.

This clonotype has more than one count but fewer than ten. The V gene is TRBV19, the J gene TRBJ1-1, with D perhaps matching TRBD1 (6 bases). Germline lookup yields CDR1 LNHDA and CDR2 SQIVND (reference sequence). The V end was cut by 4 bases, the J end by 6 bases, with 12 bases between. This CDR3 region has 13 residues. The DNA for the CDR3 is TGTGCCAGTAGTACCCGGACAGACGCTGAAGCTTTCTTT. Its protein is CASSTRTDAEAFF.

This chain links TRBV29-1 with TRBJ2-1; 8 bases fit TRBD2. The J segment lost 1 base and the V segment lost 5 bases, leaving 10 bases of the junction unmatched. CDR1 is SQVTM, CDR2 ANQGSEA, per germline. The CDR3 consists of 16 residues. CDR3 amino acids: CSVKRSGGYSYNEQFF. The CDR3 DNA follows: TGCAGCGTTAAACGGTCGGGAGGGTATTCCTACAATGAGCAGTTCTTC.

As for this clonotype: A clone one base away is much larger, so this may be a read error. This chain uses TRBV5-1 with TRBJ2-1; no clear D. The CDR3 totals 14 residues. CDR1 and CDR2 (germline): SGHRS, YFSETQ. V was clipped by 4 bases and J by 5 bases, with 13 bases between them. CDR3 in DNA: TGCGCCAGCAGCCTGCGAGATCCCCACAATGAGCAGTTCTTC. Translating it yields CASSLRDPHNEQFF. The variable domain in full, with the rest retrieved from reference TRBV5-1 and TRBJ2-1, is KAGVTQTPRYLIKTRGQQVTLSCSPISGHRSVSWYQQTPGQGLQFLFEYFSETQRNKGNFPGRFSGRQFSNSRSEMNVSTLELGDSALYLCASSLRDPHNEQFFGPGTRLTVL.

This clonotype has a count of ten or more. This sequence joins TRBV7-2 and TRBJ2-1, with D possibly called TRBD1 or TRBD2 (5 bases each). V was trimmed by 5 bases and J by 12 bases, leaving 17 bases between them. CDR3 size: 13 residues. CDR1 and CDR2 (germline): SGHTA, FQGNSA. For the CDR3, the DNA is TGTGCCAGCAGCCCCGGGACCGCGCAGATGCAGTTCTTC. Its translation is CASSPGTAQMQFF.

The chain links TRBV6-1 to TRBJ2-2, with D possibly matching TRBD1 (7 bases). Germline CDR1 MNHNS, CDR2 SASEGT. Deletions cut 6 bases from V and 2 bases from J, with 13 bases between. The CDR3 runs 15 residues. The CDR3, as DNA: TGTGCCAGCAGAGACAGGGAGGCCAACACCGGGGAGCTGTTTTTT. Residues: CASRDREANTGELFF.

The chain links TRBV12-3 or TRBV12-4 to TRBJ2-3; D is uncertain. Trimming took 1 base from V and 3 from J, leaving 17 bases between them. This CDR3 is built from 17 residues. CDR3 sequence: CASSLGGDLLRTDTQYF. Here the CDR3 DNA reads TGTGCCAGCAGTTTAGGGGGTGATCTATTGAGGACAGATACGCAGTATTTT.

On this clonotype: The junction and the germline gene differ at one end; a read error may be behind it. The chain employs TRBV6-2 or TRBV6-3 and TRBJ1-1, with TRBD1 as a possible D gene (6 bases). CDR1 and CDR2 (germline): MNHEY, SVGEGT. This CDR3 comprises 13 residues. Here the CDR3 reads CASSYQGNAEAFF. In DNA form, the CDR3 reads TGTGCCAGCAGTTATCAGGGGAACGCTGAAGCTTTCTTT.

This clonotype was seen only a few times. This chain joins TRBV18 and TRBJ2-3; no definite D call. V was pared by 2 bases and J by 4 bases, with 4 bases between. The CDR3 spans 12 residues. The germline V gene encodes CDR1 KGHSH and CDR2 LQKENI. As DNA, the CDR3 is TGTGCCAGCTCACCAACCGCAGATACGCAGTATTTT. Protein product: CASSPTADTQYF. The full variable domain, its missing parts supplied by reference TRBV18 and TRBJ2-3, is NAGVMQNPRHLVRRRGQEARLRCSPMKGHSHVYWYRQLPEEGLKFMVYLQKENIIDESGMPKERFSAEFPKEGPSILRIQQVVRGDSAAYFCASSPTADTQYFGPGTRLTVL.

This clonotype was picked up many times. The V and J genes are TRBV28 and TRBJ2-7, with unresolved D. Germline CDR1 is MDHEN and CDR2 is SYDVKM. Trimming cost V 2 bases and J 4 bases, with 6 bases left between them. The CDR3 is 12 amino acids. CDR3 loop: CASSLNMYEQYF. CDR3 sequence (DNA): TGTGCCAGCAGTTTAAATATGTACGAGCAGTACTTC.

This clonotype was recorded a few times. The chain uses TRBV28 and TRBJ1-2; 7 nucleotides agree with TRBD1. The germline gives CDR1 MDHEN, CDR2 SYDVKM. V was clipped by 5 bases and J by 8 bases; unmatched bases: 11. This CDR3 contains 14 residues. The CDR3 DNA reads as TGTGCCAGCAGTCCCGCCGACAGGGTTGGGGGCTACACCTTC. This translates into CASSPADRVGGYTF.

Points on this clonotype: This is likely a read error, given that the CDR3 carries no conserved phenylalanine or tryptophan at its end. This chain links TRBV7-2 with TRBJ1-2, with D tentatively TRBD1 (6 bases). CDR1 and CDR2 from the germline V gene are SGHTA and FQGNSA. Trimming took 3 bases from V and 4 from J, leaving 15 bases between them. The length of the CDR3 is 15 residues. The CDR3 DNA reads TGTGCCAGCAGCTTCCCCGGGGGGCAGGGCTATGGCTACACCCTC. Protein product: CASSFPGGQGYGYTL.

V is TRBV14 and J is TRBJ2-5, with a tentative D call TRBD2 (5 bases). CDR3 length: 13 amino acids. Germline V gene sequence: CDR1 SGHDN, CDR2 FVKESK. The V and J ends lost 3 bases and 4 bases respectively, with 9 bases between them. This CDR3 reads CASSHDGVETQYF. In nucleotides, the CDR3 is TGTGCCAGCAGCCACGACGGGGTAGAGACCCAGTACTTC.